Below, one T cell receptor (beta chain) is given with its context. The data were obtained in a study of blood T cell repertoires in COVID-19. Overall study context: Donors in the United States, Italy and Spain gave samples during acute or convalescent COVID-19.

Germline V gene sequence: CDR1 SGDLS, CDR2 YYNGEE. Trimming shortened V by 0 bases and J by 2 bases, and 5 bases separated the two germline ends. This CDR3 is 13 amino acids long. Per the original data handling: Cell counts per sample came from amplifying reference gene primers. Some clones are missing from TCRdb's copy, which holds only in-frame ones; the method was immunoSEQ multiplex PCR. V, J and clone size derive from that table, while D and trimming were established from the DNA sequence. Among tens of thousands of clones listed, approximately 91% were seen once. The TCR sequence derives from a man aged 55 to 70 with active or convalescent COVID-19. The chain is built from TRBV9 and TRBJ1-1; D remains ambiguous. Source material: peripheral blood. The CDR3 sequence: CASSVGPNTEAFF. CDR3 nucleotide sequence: TGTGCCAGCAGCGTAGGGCCTAACACTGAAGCTTTCTTT.